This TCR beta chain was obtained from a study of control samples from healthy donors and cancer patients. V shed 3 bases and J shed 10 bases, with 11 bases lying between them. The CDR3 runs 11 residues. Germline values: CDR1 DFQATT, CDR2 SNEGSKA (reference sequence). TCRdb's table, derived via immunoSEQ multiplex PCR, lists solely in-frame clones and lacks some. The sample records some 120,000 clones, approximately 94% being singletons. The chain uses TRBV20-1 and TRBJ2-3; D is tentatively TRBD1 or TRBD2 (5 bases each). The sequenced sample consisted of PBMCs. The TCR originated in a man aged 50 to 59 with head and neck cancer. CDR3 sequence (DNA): TGCAGTGCTAGTTATGGGGACCCGCAGTATTTT. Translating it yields CSASYGDPQYF.